Presented here are 12 T cell receptor beta chains from one specimen sequenced in a study of cytotoxic CD8 clonotypes in ibrutinib-treated CLL. The protocol was immunoSEQ multiplex PCR, while the TCRdb copy is restricted to in-frame clones and leaves out a portion. The sample holds 20,000 to 25,000 clones, about two thirds seen once. Sequences were derived from PBMCs, sampled after 24 months of ibrutinib treatment. The receptors derive from a human donor with chronic lymphocytic leukemia.

The chain combines TRBV11-2 with TRBJ1-2; D gene uncertain. CDR3 length equals 14 residues. The germline V and J ends were trimmed by 5 bases and 6 bases, with 16 bases remaining between them. Germline-derived CDR1 and CDR2 are SGHAT and FQNNGV. In nucleotides, the CDR3 is TGTGCCAGCAGCCTCCGCTCGGCCGCGGATGGCTACACCTTC. It specifies CASSLRSAADGYTF.

The V and J genes are TRBV5-4 and TRBJ1-2; TRBD1 aligns across 7 bases. The V segment lost 4 bases and the J segment 5 bases; nucleotides outside the gene matches: 5. The CDR3 consists of 13 residues. Germline V gene sequence: CDR1 SGHNT, CDR2 YYREEE (reference sequence). The CDR3 protein is CASSTGTVYGYTF. Written as DNA, the CDR3 is TGTGCCAGCAGCACCGGGACAGTATATGGCTACACCTTC.

This chain connects TRBV19 to TRBJ1-1; D unresolved. V was trimmed by 1 base and J by 1 base, leaving 13 bases between them. The CDR3 is 16 residues long. Per the germline V gene, CDR1 is LNHDA and CDR2 is SQIVND (reference sequence). The CDR3 is CASSIVGTQRNTEAFF. The CDR3 DNA is TGTGCCAGTAGTATAGTGGGAACCCAGAGGAACACTGAAGCTTTCTTT.

The chain carries TRBV5-4 and TRBJ2-7; possibly TRBD2 for D (6 bases). CDR1 is SGHNT, CDR2 YYREEE, per germline (reference sequence). Trimming removed 4 bases from V and 0 bases from J, with 8 bases in between. CDR3 length equals 13 residues. The CDR3 bases are TGTGCCAGCAGCGGGGGGATCTCCTACGAGCAGTACTTC. Protein sequence: CASSGGISYEQYF.

The V and J genes are TRBV7-8 and TRBJ1-2, with D perhaps TRBD1 (5 bases). Per the germline V gene, CDR1 is SGHVS and CDR2 is FQNEAQ. The CDR3 length is 14 residues. Trimming shortened V by 3 bases and J by 0 bases, and 8 bases separated the two germline ends. CDR3 bases: TGTGCCAGCAGCTTTGACAGATCTAACTATGGCTACACCTTC. Protein sequence: CASSFDRSNYGYTF. The full variable domain, its missing parts supplied by reference TRBV7-8 and TRBJ1-2, is GAGVSQSPRYKVAKRGQDVALRCDPISGHVSLFWYQQALGQGPEFLTYFQNEAQLDKSGLPSDRFFAERPEGSVSTLKIQRTQQEDSAVYLCASSFDRSNYGYTFGSGTRLTVV.

In nucleotides, the CDR3 is TGTGCCAGCAGCGATCAGAGATCTAGCACAGATACGCAGTATTTT. This translates into CASSDQRSSTDTQYF. The gene calls are TRBV9 and TRBJ2-3; D unclear. From germline, CDR1 is SGDLS and CDR2 YYNGEE. V lost 3 bases and J lost 0, with 11 bases in between. CDR3 size: 15 residues.

The V and J genes are TRBV5-4 and TRBJ1-2, with TRBD1 as a possible D gene (5 bases). Germline CDR1 and CDR2: SGHNT and YYREEE (reference sequence). CDR3 length: 14 amino acids. V gave up 5 bases and J gave up 2 bases, with 13 bases separating them. CDR3 in amino acids: CASRVGSGNYGYTF. In DNA form, the CDR3 reads TGTGCCAGCAGAGTTGGATCAGGGAACTATGGCTACACCTTC.

The chain combines TRBV19 with TRBJ1-1, with 12 bases fitting TRBD1. The trim removed 4 bases at V and 4 bases at J, leaving 10 bases unmatched. The CDR3 sequence is 17 residues long. Germline-derived CDR1 and CDR2 are LNHDA and SQIVND (reference sequence). This CDR3 is CASSNRGTGGQGTEAFF. The CDR3 nucleotides read TGTGCCAGTAGTAATCGGGGGACAGGGGGCCAGGGCACTGAAGCTTTCTTT.

This clone was observed a handful of times. The rearrangement uses TRBV12-5 and TRBJ1-5; 11 nucleotides match TRBD1. This CDR3 is 14 amino acids long. Germline CDR1 is LGHNT and CDR2 is FRNRAP. With V trimmed by 5 bases and J by 7 bases, 4 bases remained unmatched. The CDR3 DNA reads as TGTGCTAGTGGTCTCGGGACAGGGGGGCAGCCCCAGCATTTT. This codes for CASGLGTGGQPQHF.

The chain combines TRBV9 with TRBJ1-4; unclear D gene. The CDR3 sequence is 15 residues long. The V end was cut by 0 bases, the J end by 0 bases, with 6 bases between. Germline V gene sequence: CDR1 SGDLS, CDR2 YYNGEE. The CDR3 here is CASSVAGSTNEKLFF. The CDR3 DNA sequence: TGTGCCAGCAGCGTAGCAGGTTCAACTAATGAAAAACTGTTTTTT.

V gene TRBV29-1 combines with J gene TRBJ1-1, with a possible D match to TRBD1 (5 bases). Trimming stripped 6 bases from V and 6 bases from J, with 14 bases between. Germline-derived CDR1 and CDR2 are SQVTM and ANQGSEA. This CDR3 comprises 12 residues. CDR3 sequence (DNA): TGCAGCGTGGTAGACAGTTTTTCTGAAGCTTTCTTT. Translating it yields CSVVDSFSEAFF. The variable domain in full, with the rest retrieved from reference TRBV29-1 and TRBJ1-1, is SAVISQKPSRDICQRGTSLTIQCQVDSQVTMMFWYRQQPGQSLTLIATANQGSEATYESGFVIDKFPISRPNLTFSTLTVSNMSPEDSSIYLCSVVDSFSEAFFGQGTRLTVV.

The V call is TRBV9, the J call TRBJ2-1, with D hard to call. Per the germline V gene, CDR1 is SGDLS and CDR2 is YYNGEE. Trimming stripped 3 bases from V and 0 bases from J, with 1 base between. CDR3 length: 12 amino acids. CDR3 sequence: CASSGSYNEQFF. DNA of the CDR3: TGTGCCAGCAGCGGCTCCTACAATGAGCAGTTCTTC.